This TCR beta chain was captured in a study of blood T cell repertoires in COVID-19. Germline CDR1 is MRHNA and CDR2 is SNTAGT. J lost 6 bases, V lost 2 bases, and 3 bases had no gene match. The CDR3 has 14 residues. Clones were read by immunoSEQ multiplex PCR, and TCRdb kept only the in-frame ones, dropping some. The data contain around 500,000 clones, roughly 90% of them singletons. Ten or more counts support this clone. Participant ages covered 18 to 89 years across 24 US areas. Participants' reported clinical history set cohort assignment. Sequencing input: PBMCs or T cells enriched from blood (not recorded which). The rearrangement links TRBV6-4 to TRBJ2-2; 7 bases fit TRBD2. The TCR comes from a woman between 35 and 50 years old who had recovered from COVID-19. The CDR3 coding sequence is TGTGCCAGCAGTGACAGCGGGACCGCCGGGGAGCTGTTTTTT. Its protein product is CASSDSGTAGELFF.